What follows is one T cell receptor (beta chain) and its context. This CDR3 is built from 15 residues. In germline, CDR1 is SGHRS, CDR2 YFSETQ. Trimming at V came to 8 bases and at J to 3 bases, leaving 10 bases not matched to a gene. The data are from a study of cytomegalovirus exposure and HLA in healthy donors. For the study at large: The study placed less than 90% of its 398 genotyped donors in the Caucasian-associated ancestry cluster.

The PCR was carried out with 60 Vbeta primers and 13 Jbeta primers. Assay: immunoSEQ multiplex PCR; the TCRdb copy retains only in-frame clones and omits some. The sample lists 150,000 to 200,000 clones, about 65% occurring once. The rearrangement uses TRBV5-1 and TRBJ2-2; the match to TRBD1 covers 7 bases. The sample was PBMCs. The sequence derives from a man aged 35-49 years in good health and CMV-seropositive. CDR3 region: CASRMITGDTGELFF. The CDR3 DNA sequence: TGCGCCAGTAGAATGATCACAGGGGACACCGGGGAGCTGTTTTTT.